This T cell receptor beta chain emerged from a study of technical replicates of blood from a few donors (dated by TCRdb to 2017 to 2019). Including cysteine and phenylalanine, the CDR3 has 15 amino acids. Only the CDR3 DNA stays, 45 bases, in frame from base 1. Between the V and J ends, shortened by 2 bases and 8 bases respectively, the junction contains 17 bases. In the germline V gene, CDR1 corresponds to SGHTS and CDR2 to YDEGEE. With regard to this clone: It lacks a known antigen. The record has no base qualities; no much larger clone is one base away.

Receptor amplification or capture employed the immunoSEQ multiplex PCR assay. TCRdb re-hosts the immuneACCESS table, in-frame sequences only. Its copies lack some clones; in the studies checked, an unresolved V gene accounts for under half of them, and the cause for the rest is not known. The sample table shows 100,000 or so clones, and 96% are seen once. The ten largest clonotypes hold over 0.2% of the sample. The source material was T cells isolated from PBMCs. The rearranged chain carries TRBV5-8 and TRBJ2-4, with TRBD2 tentatively as D gene (5 bases match). The TCR comes from a human donor in good health. CDR3 reads: CASSFRAWTEDIQYF. The DNA sequence follows: TGTGCCAGCAGCTTTCGGGCCTGGACGGAGGACATTCAGTACTTC.